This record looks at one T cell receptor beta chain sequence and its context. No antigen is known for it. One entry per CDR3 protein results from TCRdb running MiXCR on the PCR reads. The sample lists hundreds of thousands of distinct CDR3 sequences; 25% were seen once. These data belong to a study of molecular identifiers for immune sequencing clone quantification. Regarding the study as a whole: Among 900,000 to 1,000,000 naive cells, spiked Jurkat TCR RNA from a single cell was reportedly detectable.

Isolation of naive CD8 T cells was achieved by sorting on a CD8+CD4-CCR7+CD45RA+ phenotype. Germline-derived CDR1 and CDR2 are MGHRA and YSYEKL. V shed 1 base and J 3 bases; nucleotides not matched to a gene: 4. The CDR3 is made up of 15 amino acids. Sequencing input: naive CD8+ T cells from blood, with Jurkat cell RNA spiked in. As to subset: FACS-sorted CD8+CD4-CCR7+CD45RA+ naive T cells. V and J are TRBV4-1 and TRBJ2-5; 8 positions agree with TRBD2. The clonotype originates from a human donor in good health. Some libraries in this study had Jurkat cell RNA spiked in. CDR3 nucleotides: TGCGCCAGCAGCCAAGCCGGGACTAGGGAAGAGACCCAGTACTTC. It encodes CASSQAGTREETQYF.